This T cell receptor beta chain came from a study of T-cell reconstitution after alpha-beta-depleted transplantation in children. Germline assignment: CDR1 SQVTM and CDR2 ANQGSEA. CDR3 length equals 14 residues. V lost 6 bases and J lost 2; bases outside the gene matches: 8. TCRbeta library preparation incorporated unique molecular identifiers. TCRdb re-called the PCR reads through MiXCR, storing one row per CDR3 protein. The sample lists under 300,000 distinct CDR3 sequences, around 9.7% occurring once. There are a few counts of this clonotype. Sequences were derived from PBMCs from the stem cell graft donor, sampled from the stem cell graft. The sequence was obtained from a human donor who donated a stem cell graft to a child with SCID. The genes are TRBV29-1 and TRBJ2-5; 8 nucleotides line up with TRBD2. The CDR3 loop reads CSVTPGGVQETQYF. The CDR3 DNA reads as TGCAGCGTGACGCCCGGGGGGGTTCAAGAGACCCAGTACTTC. The full variable domain, its missing parts supplied by reference TRBV29-1 and TRBJ2-5, is SAVISQKPSRDICQRGTSLTIQCQVDSQVTMMFWYRQQPGQSLTLIATANQGSEATYESGFVIDKFPISRPNLTFSTLTVSNMSPEDSSIYLCSVTPGGVQETQYFGPGTRLLVL.